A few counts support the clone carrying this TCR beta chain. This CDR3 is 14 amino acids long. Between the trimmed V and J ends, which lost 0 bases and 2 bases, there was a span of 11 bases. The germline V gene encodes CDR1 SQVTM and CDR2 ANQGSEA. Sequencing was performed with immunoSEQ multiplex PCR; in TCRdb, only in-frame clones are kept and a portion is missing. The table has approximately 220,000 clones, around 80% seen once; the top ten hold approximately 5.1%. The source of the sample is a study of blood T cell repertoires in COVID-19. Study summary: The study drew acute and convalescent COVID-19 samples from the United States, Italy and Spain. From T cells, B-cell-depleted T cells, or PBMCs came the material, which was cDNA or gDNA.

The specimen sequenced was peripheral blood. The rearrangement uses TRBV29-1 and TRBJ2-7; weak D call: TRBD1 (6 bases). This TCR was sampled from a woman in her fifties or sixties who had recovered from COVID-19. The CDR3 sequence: CSVEEGNRAYEQYF. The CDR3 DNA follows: TGCAGCGTTGAAGAAGGGAACAGGGCCTACGAGCAGTACTTC.